This T cell receptor (beta chain) was obtained from a study of blood T cells in healthy people across ages. It was with a sample-barcoded 5' primer and a J-beta primer mix that a second PCR of roughly 7 to 12 cycles was run. Tags on each cDNA molecule came from a template-switch adaptor with 12 random nucleotides. TCRdb recomputed calls from the 5' RACE reads with MiXCR, one row per CDR3 protein. This table holds over a million distinct CDR3 sequences, roughly two fifths found once. Germline CDR1 and CDR2: LGHNA and YSLEER. The CDR3 is made up of 16 amino acids. V gave up 0 bases and J gave up 2 bases, with 8 bases separating them. Every donor contributed about 10 milliliters of peripheral blood by blood draw.

The source material was blood. The chain links TRBV4-3 to TRBJ2-6; D remains unclear. The clonotype originates from a woman in her late teens or twenties in good health. The CDR3 loop is CASSQEKVPGANVLTF. The CDR3 DNA follows: TGCGCCAGCAGCCAAGAAAAGGTGCCTGGGGCCAACGTCCTGACTTTC.